This entry lists 5 T cell receptor beta chains sequenced from one sample in a study of early T cells in non-severe SARS-CoV-2 infection (dated by TCRdb to the early 2020s). The method behind the library was 5' RACE. For sequencing, a NextSeq 500 was employed. TCRdb trimmed the raw reads at Q25, called clones with MiXCR and kept productive beta chains. Under each unique CDR3 protein, matching rows form one entry showing the most common genes and DNA. Across this sample there are nearly 9,500 distinct CDR3 sequences, with 4% to 5.5% seen only once. The ten biggest clones cover around 9.7% of the sample. Sequencing used whole blood. These receptors were obtained from an adult who was a healthcare worker with PCR-confirmed SARS-CoV-2 infection or an uninfected control (not recorded which).

This clonotype was counted a few times. The germline gene is not matched at one end of the junction; a read error may be the cause. V gene TRBV29-1 combines with J gene TRBJ1-2, with unresolved D. The germline gives CDR1 SQVTM, CDR2 ANQGSEA. This CDR3 region has 10 residues. The CDR3 region is CSVGQASPSF. As DNA, the CDR3 is TGCAGCGTTGGCCAGGCATCCCCCTCCTTC.

This clonotype was counted at least ten times. A read error may account for a junction end that differs from germline. This chain joins TRBV18 and TRBJ2-1; a possible D gene is TRBD2 (7 bases). CDR1 is KGHSH, CDR2 LQKENI, per germline. This CDR3 contains 16 residues. Written as DNA, the CDR3 is TGTGCCAGCTCACCGGGGAGAGGGGGGGTCTACGATGAGCAGTTCTTC. Translation gives CASSPGRGGVYDEQFF.

This clonotype counts as medium-sized. The genes are TRBV18 and TRBJ1-1; TRBD1 might be the D (5 bases). There are 12 residues in the CDR3. Trimming stripped 2 bases from V and 10 bases from J, with 11 bases between. The germline gives CDR1 KGHSH, CDR2 LQKENI. The DNA for the CDR3 is TGTGCCAGCTCACCAGAAGGGGAGGGAGCTTTCTTT. Its translation is CASSPEGEGAFF.

This clonotype was counted at least ten times. One end of the junction does not line up with germline, which may come from a read error. This chain links TRBV3-1 with TRBJ2-1; D remains ambiguous. Germline V CDR1 and CDR2: LGHDT, YNNKEL (reference sequence). The CDR3 sequence is 15 residues long. In DNA, the CDR3 is TGTGCCAGCAGCGTTGGACCGAGCTCCTACGATGAGCAGTTCTTC. Protein: CASSVGPSSYDEQFF.

This clonotype counts as medium-sized (0.01 to 0.1%). The chain couples TRBV20-1 to TRBJ2-1, with D perhaps TRBD1 (5 bases). Germline loops: CDR1 DFQATT, CDR2 SNEGSKA (reference sequence). The V and J ends lost 5 bases and 0 bases respectively, with 17 bases between them. The CDR3 runs to 16 residues. DNA of the CDR3: TGCAGTGCTGGGTTGGGGCTAGTTGGCTCCTACAATGAGCAGTTCTTC. This encodes CSAGLGLVGSYNEQFF.